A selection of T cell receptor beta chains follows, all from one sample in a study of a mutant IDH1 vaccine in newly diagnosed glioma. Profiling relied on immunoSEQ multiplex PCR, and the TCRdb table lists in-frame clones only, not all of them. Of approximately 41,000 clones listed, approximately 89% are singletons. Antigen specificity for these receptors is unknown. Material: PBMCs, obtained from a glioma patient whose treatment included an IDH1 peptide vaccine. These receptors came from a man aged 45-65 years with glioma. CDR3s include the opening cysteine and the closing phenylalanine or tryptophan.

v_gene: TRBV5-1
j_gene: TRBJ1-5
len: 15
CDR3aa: CASSLAPQGNQPQHF

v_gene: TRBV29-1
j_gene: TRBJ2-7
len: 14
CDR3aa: CSVVGQGVYYEQYF

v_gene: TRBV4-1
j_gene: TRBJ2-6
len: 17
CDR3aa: CASSQRGIPPGANVLTF

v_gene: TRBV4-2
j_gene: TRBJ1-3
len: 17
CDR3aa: CASSQEGRTSSGNTIYF

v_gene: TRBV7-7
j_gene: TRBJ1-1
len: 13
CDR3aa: CASSLDLNTEAFF

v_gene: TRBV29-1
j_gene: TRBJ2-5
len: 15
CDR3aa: CSVEGPPAGVETQYF

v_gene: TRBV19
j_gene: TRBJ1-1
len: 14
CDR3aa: CASRVDRPNTEAFF

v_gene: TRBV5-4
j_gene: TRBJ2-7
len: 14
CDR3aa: CASSLARGTYEQYF

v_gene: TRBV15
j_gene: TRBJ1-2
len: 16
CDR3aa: CATSRGGTARSNGYTF

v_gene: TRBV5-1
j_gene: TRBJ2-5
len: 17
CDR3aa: CASSLFSTSGGMKTQYF

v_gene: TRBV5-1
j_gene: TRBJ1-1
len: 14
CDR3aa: CASSLGGMNTEAFF

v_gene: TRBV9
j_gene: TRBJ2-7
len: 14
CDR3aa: CASNLLGDVDEQYF

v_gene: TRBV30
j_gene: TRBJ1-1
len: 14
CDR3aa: CAWKTGRANTEAFF

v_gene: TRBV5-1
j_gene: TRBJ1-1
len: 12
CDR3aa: CASSADTHEAFF

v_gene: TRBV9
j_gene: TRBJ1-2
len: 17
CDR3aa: CASSVSPGAATNYGYTF

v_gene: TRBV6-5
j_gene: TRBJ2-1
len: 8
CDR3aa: CASHEQFF

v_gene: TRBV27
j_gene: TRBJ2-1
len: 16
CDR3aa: CASSLSGGGAYNEQFF

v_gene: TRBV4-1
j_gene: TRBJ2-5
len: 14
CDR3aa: CASSLTRSGETQYF

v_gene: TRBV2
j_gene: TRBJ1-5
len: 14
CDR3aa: CASKAGGSGQPQHF

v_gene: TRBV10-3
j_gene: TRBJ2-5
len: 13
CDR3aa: CAISDLSPPTQYF

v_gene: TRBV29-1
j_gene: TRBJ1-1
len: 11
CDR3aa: CSVVWEGEAFF

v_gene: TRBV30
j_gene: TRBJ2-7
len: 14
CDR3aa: CAWKSGTGGSEQYF

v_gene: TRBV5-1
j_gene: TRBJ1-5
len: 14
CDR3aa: CASSPVEGGKDQHF

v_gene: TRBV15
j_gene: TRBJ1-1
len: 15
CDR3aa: CATSTREGQNTEAFF

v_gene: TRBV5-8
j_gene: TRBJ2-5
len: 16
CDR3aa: CASSTRLAGVGETQYF